The rows below give T cell receptor beta chains drawn from one sample of a study of cytomegalovirus exposure and HLA in healthy donors. The protocol was immunoSEQ multiplex PCR, while the TCRdb copy is restricted to in-frame clones and leaves out a portion. The table includes 130,000 or so clones, roughly two thirds detected once. Sequencing was done on a sample of PBMCs. The receptors originated from a male donor in good health and CMV-seronegative. Both conserved end residues are part of each CDR3. Fields, in order: V gene, clone size, J gene, D gene, CDR3 protein, CDR3 DNA. D genes are given only for firm matches. Not all rows give a size; the values are once, few, many and, for expanded clones, a class.

v_gene: TRBV4-3; abundance: -; j_gene: TRBJ1-2; d_gene: -; CDR3aa: CASSQQEGLNVGYTF; CDR3nt: TGCGCCAGCAGCCAACAGGAGGGACTGAATGTTGGCTACACCTTC
v_gene: TRBV27; abundance: -; j_gene: TRBJ1-6; d_gene: TRBD1; CDR3aa: CASSDLIPDRGLSESPLHF; CDR3nt: TGTGCCAGCAGTGATCTCATCCCCGACAGGGGGCTGTCGGAGTCACCCCTCCACTTT
v_gene: TRBV4-1; abundance: -; j_gene: TRBJ1-2; d_gene: -; CDR3aa: CASSQESRARGYTF; CDR3nt: TGCGCCAGCAGCCAAGAATCCAGGGCTCGTGGCTACACCTTC
v_gene: TRBV5-1; abundance: -; j_gene: TRBJ1-5; d_gene: -; CDR3aa: CASSPNPGENQPQHF; CDR3nt: TGCGCCAGCAGCCCGAACCCAGGGGAGAACCAGCCCCAGCATTTT
v_gene: TRBV6-1; abundance: -; j_gene: TRBJ1-2; d_gene: TRBD1; CDR3aa: CASSSDRGYGYTF; CDR3nt: TGTGCCAGCAGCTCGGACAGGGGCTATGGCTACACCTTC
v_gene: TRBV19; abundance: -; j_gene: TRBJ2-2; d_gene: TRBD1; CDR3aa: CASSVGQTNTGELFF; CDR3nt: TGTGCCAGTAGTGTGGGACAGACGAACACCGGGGAGCTGTTTTTT
v_gene: TRBV6-1; abundance: few; j_gene: TRBJ1-1; d_gene: -; CDR3aa: CASTVRNTEAFF; CDR3nt: TGTGCCAGCACAGTAAGGAACACTGAAGCTTTCTTT
v_gene: TRBV29-1; abundance: -; j_gene: TRBJ1-1; d_gene: -; CDR3aa: CSVESGTEAFF; CDR3nt: TGCAGCGTTGAAAGCGGCACGGAGGCTTTCTTT
v_gene: TRBV11-2; abundance: -; j_gene: TRBJ2-7; d_gene: -; CDR3aa: CASSLVGDTRAGEQYF; CDR3nt: TGTGCCAGCAGCTTAGTGGGGGACACCCGGGCGGGCGAGCAGTACTTC
v_gene: TRBV5-1; abundance: -; j_gene: TRBJ2-4; d_gene: -; CDR3aa: CASSLVAGWVKNIQYF; CDR3nt: TGCGCCAGCAGCTTGGTAGCAGGGTGGGTCAAAAACATTCAGTACTTC
v_gene: TRBV5-6; abundance: -; j_gene: TRBJ2-7; d_gene: -; CDR3aa: CASSLAQGYEQYF; CDR3nt: TGTGCCAGCAGCTTGGCCCAGGGGTACGAGCAGTACTTC
v_gene: TRBV18; abundance: -; j_gene: TRBJ2-3; d_gene: -; CDR3aa: CASSPPRTGRADTQYF; CDR3nt: TGTGCCAGCTCACCACCGCGGACAGGGAGGGCAGATACGCAGTATTTT
v_gene: TRBV28; abundance: few; j_gene: TRBJ1-2; d_gene: -; CDR3aa: CASKAGANYGYTF; CDR3nt: TGTGCCAGCAAGGCAGGGGCGAACTATGGCTACACCTTC
v_gene: TRBV6-4; abundance: few; j_gene: TRBJ2-2; d_gene: TRBD2; CDR3aa: CASSERGGSTGELFF; CDR3nt: TGTGCCAGCAGTGAGCGGGGGGGCTCCACCGGGGAGCTGTTTTTT
v_gene: TRBV5-4; abundance: -; j_gene: TRBJ2-7; d_gene: TRBD1; CDR3aa: CASRRQGNEQYF; CDR3nt: TGTGCCAGCAGAAGACAGGGGAATGAGCAGTACTTC
v_gene: TRBV9; abundance: -; j_gene: TRBJ1-2; d_gene: -; CDR3aa: CASSVRTDYYGYTF; CDR3nt: TGTGCCAGCAGCGTCCGGACTGACTACTATGGCTACACCTTC
v_gene: TRBV13; abundance: -; j_gene: TRBJ2-1; d_gene: -; CDR3aa: CASSFRAGIYNEQFF; CDR3nt: TGTGCCAGCAGCTTTCGGGCGGGGATTTACAATGAGCAGTTCTTC
v_gene: TRBV6-7; abundance: few; j_gene: TRBJ1-5; d_gene: -; CDR3aa: CASSSGLGQPQHF; CDR3nt: TGTGCCAGCAGTTCCGGACTTGGTCAGCCCCAGCATTTT
v_gene: TRBV30; abundance: -; j_gene: TRBJ1-1; d_gene: TRBD1; CDR3aa: CAYTSGGPEAFF; CDR3nt: TGTGCCTATACATCAGGGGGCCCTGAAGCTTTCTTT
v_gene: TRBV29-1; abundance: -; j_gene: TRBJ1-2; d_gene: TRBD1; CDR3aa: CSVRPGTGENGYTF; CDR3nt: TGCAGCGTCAGACCCGGGACAGGGGAAAATGGCTACACCTTC
v_gene: TRBV20-1; abundance: -; j_gene: TRBJ2-5; d_gene: -; CDR3aa: CSVQGQETQYF; CDR3nt: TGCAGTGTGCAGGGGCAAGAGACCCAGTACTTC
v_gene: TRBV27; abundance: -; j_gene: TRBJ2-3; d_gene: TRBD2; CDR3aa: CASSLSIGLGLTDTQYF; CDR3nt: TGTGCCAGCAGTTTATCGATCGGACTAGGGCTCACAGATACGCAGTATTTT
v_gene: TRBV19; abundance: -; j_gene: TRBJ2-7; d_gene: -; CDR3aa: CASSSPPGLNTYEQYF; CDR3nt: TGTGCCAGTAGTTCTCCTCCGGGACTGAACACCTACGAGCAGTACTTC
v_gene: TRBV6-1; abundance: -; j_gene: TRBJ2-7; d_gene: TRBD1; CDR3aa: CASSTDRGYTYEQYF; CDR3nt: TGTGCCAGCAGCACCGACAGGGGCTACACCTACGAGCAGTACTTC
v_gene: TRBV7-6; abundance: -; j_gene: TRBJ2-5; d_gene: TRBD1; CDR3aa: CASSGWDSKFQETQYF; CDR3nt: TGTGCCAGCAGCGGCTGGGACAGTAAATTCCAAGAGACCCAGTACTTC
v_gene: TRBV7-9; abundance: -; j_gene: TRBJ1-1; d_gene: -; CDR3aa: CASSLPEAGANTEAFF; CDR3nt: TGTGCCAGCAGCTTACCAGAGGCTGGGGCGAACACTGAAGCTTTCTTT
v_gene: TRBV4-1; abundance: -; j_gene: TRBJ1-2; d_gene: TRBD1; CDR3aa: CASSQALRGRGYGYTF; CDR3nt: TGCGCCAGCAGCCAGGCACTCAGGGGGCGAGGCTATGGCTACACCTTC
v_gene: TRBV28; abundance: -; j_gene: TRBJ2-1; d_gene: -; CDR3aa: CASSGGIGLRNEQFF; CDR3nt: TGTGCCAGCAGTGGGGGGATCGGCCTGCGAAATGAGCAGTTCTTC
v_gene: TRBV6-4; abundance: -; j_gene: TRBJ1-4; d_gene: -; CDR3aa: CASSVQINEKLFF; CDR3nt: TGTGCCAGCAGTGTGCAGATTAATGAAAAACTGTTTTTT
v_gene: TRBV11-3; abundance: -; j_gene: TRBJ2-2; d_gene: TRBD2; CDR3aa: CASSLYSGGSNTGELFF; CDR3nt: TGTGCCAGCAGCCTTTATAGCGGGGGCTCGAACACCGGGGAGCTGTTTTTT
v_gene: TRBV7-9; abundance: once; j_gene: TRBJ2-7; d_gene: TRBD1; CDR3aa: CASSPPGTGGDEQYF; CDR3nt: TGTGCCAGCAGTCCCCCGGGGACAGGGGGCGACGAGCAGTACTTC
v_gene: TRBV7-2; abundance: -; j_gene: TRBJ2-5; d_gene: -; CDR3aa: CASSIHPRGRETQYF; CDR3nt: TGTGCCAGCAGCATCCATCCGCGAGGGAGGGAGACCCAGTACTTC
v_gene: TRBV7-2; abundance: -; j_gene: TRBJ1-4; d_gene: -; CDR3aa: CASSLERGINEKLFF; CDR3nt: TGTGCCAGCAGCTTAGAGCGGGGCATCAATGAAAAACTGTTTTTT
v_gene: TRBV28; abundance: -; j_gene: TRBJ1-5; d_gene: -; CDR3aa: CASSPPRWGADQPQHF; CDR3nt: TGTGCCAGCAGTCCACCCAGGTGGGGAGCGGATCAGCCCCAGCATTTT
v_gene: TRBV29-1; abundance: -; j_gene: TRBJ2-1; d_gene: TRBD1; CDR3aa: CSVGVYWPGQGNNEQFF; CDR3nt: TGCAGCGTTGGTGTGTATTGGCCAGGACAGGGGAACAATGAGCAGTTCTTC
v_gene: TRBV5-6; abundance: -; j_gene: TRBJ2-6; d_gene: -; CDR3aa: CASSRRDSGANVLTF; CDR3nt: TGTGCCAGCAGCCGCCGGGACTCTGGGGCCAACGTCCTGACTTTC
v_gene: TRBV5-1; abundance: once; j_gene: TRBJ2-7; d_gene: TRBD1; CDR3aa: CASSQSGQGGYEQYF; CDR3nt: TGCGCCAGCAGCCAATCGGGACAGGGTGGCTACGAGCAGTACTTC
v_gene: TRBV2; abundance: -; j_gene: TRBJ1-6; d_gene: TRBD1; CDR3aa: CASRQSQGARNSPLHF; CDR3nt: TGTGCCAGCAGACAATCACAGGGGGCACGTAATTCACCCCTCCACTTT
v_gene: TRBV2; abundance: -; j_gene: TRBJ2-2; d_gene: -; CDR3aa: CASLGRGNTGELFF; CDR3nt: TGTGCCAGCCTGGGTCGGGGGAACACCGGGGAGCTGTTTTTT
v_gene: TRBV2; abundance: -; j_gene: TRBJ1-1; d_gene: TRBD1; CDR3aa: CASSEQTGRLDPIF; CDR3nt: TGTGCCAGCAGTGAACAGACAGGGAGGCTGGATCCGATCTTT
v_gene: TRBV28; abundance: -; j_gene: TRBJ1-1; d_gene: -; CDR3aa: CATRGATEAFF; CDR3nt: TGTGCCACGCGTGGGGCCACTGAAGCTTTCTTT
v_gene: TRBV19; abundance: -; j_gene: TRBJ1-5; d_gene: TRBD1; CDR3aa: CASSTGQFSNQPQHF; CDR3nt: TGTGCCAGTAGTACGGGACAGTTCAGCAATCAGCCCCAGCATTTT
v_gene: TRBV29-1; abundance: few; j_gene: TRBJ2-1; d_gene: -; CDR3aa: CSTASGRDNEQFF; CDR3nt: TGCAGCACCGCGTCGGGCAGGGACAATGAGCAGTTCTTC
v_gene: TRBV5-1; abundance: -; j_gene: TRBJ2-7; d_gene: TRBD2; CDR3aa: CASSAGTTITYEQYF; CDR3nt: TGCGCCAGCAGCGCCGGGACTACTATAACCTACGAGCAGTACTTC
v_gene: TRBV7-8; abundance: -; j_gene: TRBJ2-7; d_gene: -; CDR3aa: CASRGREKQYF; CDR3nt: TGTGCCAGCAGAGGCAGGGAAAAGCAGTACTTC
v_gene: TRBV2; abundance: -; j_gene: TRBJ1-3; d_gene: -; CDR3aa: CASSEVVGAAGNTIYF; CDR3nt: TGTGCCAGCAGTGAAGTAGTTGGGGCAGCTGGAAACACCATATATTTT
v_gene: TRBV27; abundance: -; j_gene: TRBJ1-5; d_gene: -; CDR3aa: CASSFAGGNQPQHF; CDR3nt: TGTGCCAGCAGTTTTGCGGGTGGAAATCAGCCCCAGCATTTT
v_gene: TRBV5-4; abundance: -; j_gene: TRBJ2-5; d_gene: -; CDR3aa: CASSLGGEGTQYF; CDR3nt: TGTGCCAGCAGCTTGGGGGGAGAAGGGACCCAGTACTTC
v_gene: TRBV14; abundance: -; j_gene: TRBJ1-1; d_gene: -; CDR3aa: CASSQEGQTGAFF; CDR3nt: TGTGCCAGCAGCCAAGAGGGACAAACCGGAGCTTTCTTT
v_gene: TRBV19; abundance: few; j_gene: TRBJ1-2; d_gene: -; CDR3aa: CASSIYPDSSDGYTF; CDR3nt: TGTGCCAGTAGTATATATCCGGACAGTAGTGATGGCTACACCTTC
v_gene: TRBV30; abundance: -; j_gene: TRBJ2-3; d_gene: -; CDR3aa: CAWIRVHTDTQYF; CDR3nt: TGTGCCTGGATCAGGGTCCACACAGATACGCAGTATTTT
v_gene: TRBV4-1; abundance: -; j_gene: TRBJ2-1; d_gene: TRBD2; CDR3aa: CASRLTWRGAQYPEQFF; CDR3nt: TGCGCCAGCAGACTAACGTGGCGGGGGGCACAATACCCTGAGCAGTTCTTC
v_gene: TRBV18; abundance: -; j_gene: TRBJ2-7; d_gene: -; CDR3aa: CASSPDSNEQYF; CDR3nt: TGTGCCAGCTCACCCGACAGTAACGAGCAGTACTTC